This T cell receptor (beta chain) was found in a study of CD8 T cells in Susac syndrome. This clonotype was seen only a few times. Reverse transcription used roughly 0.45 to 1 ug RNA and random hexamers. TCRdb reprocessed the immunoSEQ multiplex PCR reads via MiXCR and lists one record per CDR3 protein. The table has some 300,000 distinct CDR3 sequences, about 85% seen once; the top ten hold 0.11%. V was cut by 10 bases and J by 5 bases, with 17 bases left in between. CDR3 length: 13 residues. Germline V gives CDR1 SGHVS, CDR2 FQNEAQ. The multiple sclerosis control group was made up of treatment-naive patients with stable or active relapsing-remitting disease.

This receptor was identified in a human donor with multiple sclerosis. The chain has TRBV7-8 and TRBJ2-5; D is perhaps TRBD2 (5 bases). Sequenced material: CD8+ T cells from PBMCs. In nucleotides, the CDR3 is TGTGCCATCTACCAAGGACTCTCTGAGACCCAGTACTTC. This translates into CAIYQGLSETQYF.